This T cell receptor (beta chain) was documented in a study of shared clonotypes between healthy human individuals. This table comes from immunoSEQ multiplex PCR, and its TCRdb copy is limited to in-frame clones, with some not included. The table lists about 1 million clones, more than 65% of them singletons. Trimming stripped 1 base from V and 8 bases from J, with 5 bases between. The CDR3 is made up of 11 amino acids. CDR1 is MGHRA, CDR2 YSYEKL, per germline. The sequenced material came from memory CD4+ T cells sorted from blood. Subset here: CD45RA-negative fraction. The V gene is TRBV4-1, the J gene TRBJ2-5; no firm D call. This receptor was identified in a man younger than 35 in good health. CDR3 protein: CASSQVGTQYF. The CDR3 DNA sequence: TGCGCCAGCAGCCAAGTAGGAACCCAGTACTTC.